This T cell receptor (beta chain) derives from a study of vaccination and CD4 T cells after COVID-19 (dated by TCRdb to between 2020 and 2023). At the level of the whole study: Convalescent patients had a positive SARS-CoV-2 result on nasal swab PCR, and of these patients, nine had mild disease and one had severe disease. Control cultures received a CEFX viral epitope pool as the positive control, an HIV-1 Nef peptide pool as the negative control, or no peptide. In around nine COVID-19 convalescent patients and several infection-naive healthy vaccine recipients, the spike-specific CD4+ TCR repertoire before mRNA vaccination was compared with the repertoire after mRNA vaccination. Each participant got two doses of either the Pfizer-BioNTech BNT162b2 vaccine (n=8) or the Moderna mRNA-1273 vaccine (n=2). Post-COVID blood samples were collected from convalescent patients a median of around 96 days after diagnosis, with a range of about 30 to 161 days. Six males and four females were included in the convalescent cohort, with two Hispanic individuals, seven Caucasians, two Asians and one multiracial person represented. For stimulating the cultures, overlapping spike peptide pools were used, derived from SARS-CoV-2 as well as from the common cold coronaviruses HCoV-NL63, HCoV-OC43 and HCoV-229E. The time from the second vaccine dose to post-vaccine blood sampling had a median of roughly 70 days and ranged from roughly 12 to 250 days.

Overall study results and their limits: The study included relatively few convalescent patients and did not analyze early timepoints after natural infection. An increase in the median number of SARS-CoV-2-reactive clonotypes from around 20 after infection to roughly 39 after vaccination was observed, but the change was not found to be significant. Of the vaccine-specific clones found in convalescent patients, nearly all (304 of 307) were mono-reactive for SARS-CoV-2 spike instead of being cross-reactive with common cold coronaviruses. In convalescent patients, a median around 86% of post-vaccine SARS-CoV-2-reactive clones were detected only after vaccination, and vaccine-specific priming was suggested by this finding.

The CDR3 sequence holds 16 residues, the cysteine and phenylalanine included. Left in the record is the CDR3 DNA by itself, 48 bases read in frame from the first base. Trimming accounts for 6 bases at V and 3 bases at J, while the number of junction bases matched to no gene is 9. CDR1 LGHNT and CDR2 FRNRAP were looked up in the germline V gene. Concerning this clonotype: What antigen it recognizes has not been identified. Qualities for individual bases were not recorded, and no much larger clone is one base off.

This sample's treatment or condition label indicates: 10-day PBMC culture with coronavirus spike peptide pools or control peptides (ViraFEST assay). The ViraFEST assay, used in the study, expanded antigen-specific T cells with peptide pools and then identified the expanded clonotypes through TCR sequencing. The convalescent patients' positive SARS-CoV-2 PCR tests fell between March and December 2020, which was before the Alpha, Beta and Delta variants emerged in the United States. Over 1.5 million PBMCs per well were cultured in IMDM with 5% human AB serum and approximately 9.1 IU/ml IL-2, plus 10 ug/ml peptide pools. Half of the culture medium was replaced with fresh IL-2-containing medium on days 3 and 7. Once the cells had been in culture for less than 11 days, the EasySep CD4+ T cell isolation kit was used to isolate CD4+ T cells by negative selection. Ficoll-Paque Plus gradient centrifugation was used to isolate PBMCs from whole blood, and the isolated PBMCs were then either used fresh or cryopreserved at -140C. Triplicate wells were generally used for each culture condition.

The method behind the library was PCR. At the Johns Hopkins FTIC core, DNA from the cultured CD4+ T cells underwent TCR sequencing with the Oncomine TCR Beta short-read assay. The QIAamp micro DNA kit was used to extract genomic DNA from the cultured CD4+ T cells. Oncomine TCR Beta libraries made from cultured CD4+ T cells were pooled using unique dual indexes and sequenced on an Illumina iSeq 100. In the original analysis: Non-productive sequences were removed, and CDR3s not starting with C, not ending with F or W, or shorter than 7 amino acids were discarded. Antigen-specific clonotypes were identified with the MANAFEST web application by comparing peptide-stimulated wells with reference and other culture wells. For a clone to be called positive, the clone needed an FDR below 0.05, an odds ratio above 5, and a productive frequency above 0.1% in at least two of three replicate wells. A clonotype was classed as cross-reactive if the clonotype showed significant expansion both in SARS-CoV-2 spike wells and in at least one common cold coronavirus spike condition. CDR3 homology was assessed with Levenshtein distances (stringdist) and unrooted phylogenetic trees (ape) in R version 3.6.1. TCRdb trimmed public reads at Q25 via fastp, called clones via MiXCR and kept in-frame beta chains. Rows are unified per CDR3 protein, each entry keeping the most common DNA and genes. TCRdb assigned the V and J calls; the authors' analysis was not used. This sample holds around 10,000 distinct CDR3 sequences; 73% were observed only once. The ten most abundant clones make up 7.5% to 8% of the sample.

This sequence originates from a human donor who had recovered from COVID-19. Recombination linked TRBV12-5 to TRBJ2-3; TRBD2 lines up with 10 middle nucleotides. Material for sequencing was CD4+ T cells from blood, cultured in vitro. The CDR3 has the sequence CASGNGGLARTDTQYF. Here is the DNA: TGTGCTAGTGGGAACGGGGGACTAGCGAGAACAGATACGCAGTATTTT.